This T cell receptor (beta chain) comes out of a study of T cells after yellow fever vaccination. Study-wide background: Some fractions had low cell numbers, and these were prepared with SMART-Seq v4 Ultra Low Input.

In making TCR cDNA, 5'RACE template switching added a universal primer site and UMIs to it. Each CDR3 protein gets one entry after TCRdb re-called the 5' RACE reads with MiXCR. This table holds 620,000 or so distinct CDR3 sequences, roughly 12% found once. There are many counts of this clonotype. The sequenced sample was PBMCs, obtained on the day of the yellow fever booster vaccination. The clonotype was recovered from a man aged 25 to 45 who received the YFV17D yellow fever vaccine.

As DNA, the CDR3 is TGCAGCGTCGGACAGTTCTCCTACGAGCAGTACTTC. It encodes CSVGQFSYEQYF. The rearrangement links TRBV29-1 to TRBJ2-7, with TRBD1 as a possible D gene (6 bases). The length of the CDR3 is 12 residues. The V gene lost 6 bases and the J gene lost 0 bases, with 9 bases spanning the gap. Germline assignment: CDR1 SQVTM and CDR2 ANQGSEA.